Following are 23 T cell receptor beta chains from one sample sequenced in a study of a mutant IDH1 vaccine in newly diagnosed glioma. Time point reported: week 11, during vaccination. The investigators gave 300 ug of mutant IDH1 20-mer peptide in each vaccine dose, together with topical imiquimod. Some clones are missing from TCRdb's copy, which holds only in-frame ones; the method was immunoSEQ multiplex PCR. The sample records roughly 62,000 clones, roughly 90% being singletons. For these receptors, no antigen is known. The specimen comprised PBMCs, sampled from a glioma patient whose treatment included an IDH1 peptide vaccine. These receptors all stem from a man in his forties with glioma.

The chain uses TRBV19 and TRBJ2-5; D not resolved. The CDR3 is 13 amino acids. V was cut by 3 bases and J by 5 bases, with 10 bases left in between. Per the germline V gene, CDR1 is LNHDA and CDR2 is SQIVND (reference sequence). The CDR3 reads CASSIERRETQYF. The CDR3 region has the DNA TGTGCCAGTAGTATCGAGAGGCGCGAGACCCAGTACTTC. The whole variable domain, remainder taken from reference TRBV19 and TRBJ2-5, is DGGITQSPKYLFRKEGQNVTLSCEQNLNHDAMYWYRQDPGQGLRLIYYSQIVNDFQKGDIAEGYSVSREKKESFPLTVTSAQKNPTAFYLCASSIERRETQYFGPGTRLLVL.

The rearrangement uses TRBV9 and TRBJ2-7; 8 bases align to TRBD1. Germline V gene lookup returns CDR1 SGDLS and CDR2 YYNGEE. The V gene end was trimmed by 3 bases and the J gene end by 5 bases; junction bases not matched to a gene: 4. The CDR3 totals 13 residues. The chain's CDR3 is CASSGTGNNEQYF. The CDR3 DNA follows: TGTGCCAGCAGCGGGACAGGGAACAACGAGCAGTACTTC.

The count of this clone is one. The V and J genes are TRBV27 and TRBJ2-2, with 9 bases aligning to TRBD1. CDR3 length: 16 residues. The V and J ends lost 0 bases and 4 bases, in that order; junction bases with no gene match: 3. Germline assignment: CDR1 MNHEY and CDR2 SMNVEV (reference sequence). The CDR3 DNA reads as TGTGCCAGCAGTTTATCGGGGACAGGGAGCACCGGGGAGCTGTTTTTT. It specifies CASSLSGTGSTGELFF.

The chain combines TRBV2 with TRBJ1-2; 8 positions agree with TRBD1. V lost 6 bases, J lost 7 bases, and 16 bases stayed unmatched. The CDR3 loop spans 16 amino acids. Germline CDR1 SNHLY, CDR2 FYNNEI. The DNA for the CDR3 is TGTGCCAGCAGGAGTATGGGACAGGCAACTACGAGTGGCTACACCTTC. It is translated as CASRSMGQATTSGYTF.

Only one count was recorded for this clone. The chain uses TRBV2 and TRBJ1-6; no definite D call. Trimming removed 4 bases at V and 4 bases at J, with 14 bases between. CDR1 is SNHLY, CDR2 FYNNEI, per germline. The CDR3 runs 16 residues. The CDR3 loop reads CASSAFGVGYNSPLHF. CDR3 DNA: TGTGCCAGCAGTGCGTTTGGGGTAGGGTATAATTCACCCCTCCACTTT.

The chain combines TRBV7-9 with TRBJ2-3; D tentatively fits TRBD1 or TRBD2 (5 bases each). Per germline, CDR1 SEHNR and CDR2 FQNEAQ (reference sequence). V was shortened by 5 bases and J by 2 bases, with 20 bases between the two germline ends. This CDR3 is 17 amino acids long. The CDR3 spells CASSQDFWGSNTDTQYF. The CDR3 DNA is TGTGCCAGCAGCCAAGACTTCTGGGGGAGCAACACAGATACGCAGTATTTT. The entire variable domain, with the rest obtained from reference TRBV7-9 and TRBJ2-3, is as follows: DTGVSQNPRHKITKRGQNVTFRCDPISEHNRLYWYRQTLGQGPEFLTYFQNEAQLEKSRLLSDRFSAERPKGSFSTLEIQRTEQGDSAMYLCASSQDFWGSNTDTQYFGPGTRLTVL.

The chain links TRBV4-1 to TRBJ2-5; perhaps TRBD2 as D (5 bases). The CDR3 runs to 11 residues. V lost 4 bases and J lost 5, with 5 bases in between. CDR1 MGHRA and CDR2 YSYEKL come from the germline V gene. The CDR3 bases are TGCGCCAGCAGCCGAGGGGAGACCCAGTACTTC. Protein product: CASSRGETQYF.

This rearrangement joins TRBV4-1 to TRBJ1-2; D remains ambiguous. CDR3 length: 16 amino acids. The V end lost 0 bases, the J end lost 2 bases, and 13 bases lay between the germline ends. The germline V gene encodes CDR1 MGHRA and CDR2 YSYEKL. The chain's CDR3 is CASSQDRRPANYGYTF. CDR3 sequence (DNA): TGCGCCAGCAGCCAAGATCGACGACCAGCAAACTATGGCTACACCTTC.

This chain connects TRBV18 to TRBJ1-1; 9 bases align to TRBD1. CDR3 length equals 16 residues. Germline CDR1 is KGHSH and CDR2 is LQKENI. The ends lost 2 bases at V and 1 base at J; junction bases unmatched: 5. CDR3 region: CASSPYGQGSNTEAFF. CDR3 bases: TGTGCCAGCTCACCATACGGACAGGGGTCGAACACTGAAGCTTTCTTT.

CDR3: CASSLAGYTEAFF. The CDR3 DNA reads TGTGCCAGCAGCTTAGCTGGATACACTGAAGCTTTCTTT. The chain combines TRBV7-9 with TRBJ1-1, with D unclear. Between the trimmed V and J ends, which lost 0 bases and 3 bases, there was a span of 5 bases. Germline V gene lookup returns CDR1 SEHNR and CDR2 FQNEAQ (reference sequence). The CDR3 covers 13 residues.

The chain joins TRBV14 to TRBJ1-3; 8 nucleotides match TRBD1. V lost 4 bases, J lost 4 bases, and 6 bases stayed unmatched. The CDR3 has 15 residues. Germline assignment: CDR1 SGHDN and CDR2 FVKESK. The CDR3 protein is CASSRLTGAGNTIYF. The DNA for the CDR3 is TGTGCCAGCAGCCGCCTGACAGGGGCGGGAAACACCATATATTTT.

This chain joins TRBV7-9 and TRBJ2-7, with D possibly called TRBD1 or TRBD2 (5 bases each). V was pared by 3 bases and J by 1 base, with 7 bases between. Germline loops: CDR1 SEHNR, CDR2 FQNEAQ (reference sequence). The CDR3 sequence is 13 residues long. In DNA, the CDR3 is TGTGCCAGCAGCTTTGGGGGATCCTACGAGCAGTACTTC. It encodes CASSFGGSYEQYF.

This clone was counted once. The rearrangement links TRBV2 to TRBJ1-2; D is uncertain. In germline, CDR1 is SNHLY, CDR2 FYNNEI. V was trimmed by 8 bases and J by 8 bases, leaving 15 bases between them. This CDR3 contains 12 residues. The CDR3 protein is CASQHTSGGYTF. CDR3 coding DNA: TGTGCCAGCCAACACACCTCGGGAGGCTACACCTTC.

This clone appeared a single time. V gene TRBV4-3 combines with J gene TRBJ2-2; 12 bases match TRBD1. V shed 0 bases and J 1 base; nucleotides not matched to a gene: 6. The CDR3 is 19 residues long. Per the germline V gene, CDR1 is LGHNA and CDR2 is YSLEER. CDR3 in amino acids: CASSQEGTGGVGNTGELFF. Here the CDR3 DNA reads TGCGCCAGCAGCCAAGAAGGGACAGGGGGCGTTGGGAACACCGGGGAGCTGTTTTTT.

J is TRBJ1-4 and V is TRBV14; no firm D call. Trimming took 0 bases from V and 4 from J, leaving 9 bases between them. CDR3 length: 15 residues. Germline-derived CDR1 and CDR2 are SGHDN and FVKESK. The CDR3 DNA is TGTGCCAGCAGCCAAGAAGGCAGTTTTAATGAAAAACTGTTTTTT. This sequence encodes CASSQEGSFNEKLFF.

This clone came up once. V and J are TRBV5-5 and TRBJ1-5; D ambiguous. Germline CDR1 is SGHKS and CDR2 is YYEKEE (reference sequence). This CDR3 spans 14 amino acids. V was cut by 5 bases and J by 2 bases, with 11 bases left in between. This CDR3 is CASRRVPGNQPQHF. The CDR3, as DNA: TGTGCCAGCAGGAGGGTGCCTGGCAATCAGCCCCAGCATTTT.

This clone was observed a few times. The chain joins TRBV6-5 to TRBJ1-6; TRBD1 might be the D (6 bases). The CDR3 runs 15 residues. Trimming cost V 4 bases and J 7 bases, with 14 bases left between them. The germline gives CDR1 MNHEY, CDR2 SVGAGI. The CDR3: CASSWTDPTNSPLHF. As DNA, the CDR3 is TGTGCCAGCAGTTGGACAGATCCTACAAATTCACCCCTCCACTTT.

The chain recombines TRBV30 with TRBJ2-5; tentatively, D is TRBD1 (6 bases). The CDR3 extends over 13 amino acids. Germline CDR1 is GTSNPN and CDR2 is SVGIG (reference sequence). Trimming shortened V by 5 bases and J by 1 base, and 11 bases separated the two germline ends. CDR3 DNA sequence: TGTGCCTGGTCTAGGGGGATCCAAGAGACCCAGTACTTC. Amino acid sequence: CAWSRGIQETQYF.

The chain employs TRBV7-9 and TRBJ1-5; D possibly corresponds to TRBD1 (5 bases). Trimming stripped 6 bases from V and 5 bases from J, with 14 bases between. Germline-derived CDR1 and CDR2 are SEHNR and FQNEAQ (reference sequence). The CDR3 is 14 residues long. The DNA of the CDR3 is TGTGCCAGCAGTGGAGGGACCCGGGATCAGCCCCAGCATTTT. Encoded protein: CASSGGTRDQPQHF.

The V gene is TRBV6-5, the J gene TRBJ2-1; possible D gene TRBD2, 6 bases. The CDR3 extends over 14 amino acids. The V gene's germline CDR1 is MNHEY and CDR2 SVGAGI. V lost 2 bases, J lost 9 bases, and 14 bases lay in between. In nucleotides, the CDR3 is TGTGCCAGCAGTTACCCCTCCCCGGGACTTGAGCAGTTCTTC. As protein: CASSYPSPGLEQFF.

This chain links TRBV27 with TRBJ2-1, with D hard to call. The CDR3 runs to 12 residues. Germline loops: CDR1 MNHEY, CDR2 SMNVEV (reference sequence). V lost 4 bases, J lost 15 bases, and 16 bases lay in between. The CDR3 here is CASSSGPQEAFF. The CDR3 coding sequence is TGTGCCAGCAGTTCCGGACCTCAGGAAGCGTTCTTC.

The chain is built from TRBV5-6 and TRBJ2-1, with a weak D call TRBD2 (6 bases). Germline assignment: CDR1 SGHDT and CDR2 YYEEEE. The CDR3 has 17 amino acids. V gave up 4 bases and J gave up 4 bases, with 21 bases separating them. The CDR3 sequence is CASSADRRGFRYNEQFF. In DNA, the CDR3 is TGTGCCAGCAGCGCCGACCGGAGGGGTTTCAGGTACAATGAGCAGTTCTTC. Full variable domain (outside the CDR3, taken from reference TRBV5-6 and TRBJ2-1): DAGVTQSPTHLIKTRGQQVTLRCSPKSGHDTVSWYQQALGQGPQFIFQYYEEEERQRGNFPDRFSGHQFPNYSSELNVNALLLGDSALYLCASSADRRGFRYNEQFFGPGTRLTVL.

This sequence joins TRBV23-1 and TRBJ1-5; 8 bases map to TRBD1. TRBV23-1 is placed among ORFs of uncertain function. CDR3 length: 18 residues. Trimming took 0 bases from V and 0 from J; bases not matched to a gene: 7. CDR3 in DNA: TGCGCCAGCAGTCAATCGCGCCTGGACAGGGTTAGCAATCAGCCCCAGCATTTT. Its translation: CASSQSRLDRVSNQPQHF.